This T cell receptor (beta chain) came from a study of cytomegalovirus exposure and HLA in healthy donors. To note about this clone: Its target is unknown.

Study-wide results and limits: HLA restriction was apparent for most CMV-associated TCR beta chains in a later analysis. Listed as cytomegalovirus-associated were 150 or so TCR beta chains. Rare TCR sequences predominated, though certain public TCRs were found in many donors.

The PCR was carried out with 60 Vbeta primers and 13 Jbeta primers. Sequenced by immunoSEQ multiplex PCR; TCRdb stores in-frame clones only, minus some. Among roughly 150,000 clones listed, 76% were seen once. These donors counted as nominally healthy when sampled, but unrecorded immune exposures were likely. Unmatched junction bases numbered 6, after V lost 5 bases and J lost 5 bases. This CDR3 is 14 amino acids long. Germline-derived CDR1 and CDR2 are MDHEN and SYDVKM. The clonotype comes from a male donor in good health and CMV-seronegative. The gene calls are TRBV28 and TRBJ1-5; TRBD1 aligns across 7 bases. Sample: PBMCs. CDR3 DNA sequence: TGTGCCAGCAGTCGGGGACAGCCCCATCAGCCCCAGCATTTT. Protein: CASSRGQPHQPQHF.